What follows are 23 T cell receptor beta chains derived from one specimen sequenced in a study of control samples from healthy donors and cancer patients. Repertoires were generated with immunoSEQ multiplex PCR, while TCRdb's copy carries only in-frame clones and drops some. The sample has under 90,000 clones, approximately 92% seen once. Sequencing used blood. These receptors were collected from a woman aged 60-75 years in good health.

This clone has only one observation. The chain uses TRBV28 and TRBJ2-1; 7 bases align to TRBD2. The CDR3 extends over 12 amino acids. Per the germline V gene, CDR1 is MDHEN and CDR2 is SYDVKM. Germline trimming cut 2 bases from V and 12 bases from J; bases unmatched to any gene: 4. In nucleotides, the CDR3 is TGTGCCAGCAGTTTAAACACGGGGGGGCAGTTCTTC. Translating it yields CASSLNTGGQFF.

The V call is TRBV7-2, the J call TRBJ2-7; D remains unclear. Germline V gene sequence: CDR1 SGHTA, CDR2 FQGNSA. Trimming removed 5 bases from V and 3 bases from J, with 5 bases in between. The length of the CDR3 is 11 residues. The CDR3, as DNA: TGTGCCAGCAGCATAATCTACGAGCAGTACTTC. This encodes CASSIIYEQYF.

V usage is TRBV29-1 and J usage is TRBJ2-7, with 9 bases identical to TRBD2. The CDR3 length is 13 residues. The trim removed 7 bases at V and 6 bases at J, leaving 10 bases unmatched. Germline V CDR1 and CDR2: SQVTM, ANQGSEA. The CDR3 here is CSAAHSGRSEQYF. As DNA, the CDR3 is TGCAGCGCAGCTCATAGCGGGAGAAGCGAGCAGTACTTC.

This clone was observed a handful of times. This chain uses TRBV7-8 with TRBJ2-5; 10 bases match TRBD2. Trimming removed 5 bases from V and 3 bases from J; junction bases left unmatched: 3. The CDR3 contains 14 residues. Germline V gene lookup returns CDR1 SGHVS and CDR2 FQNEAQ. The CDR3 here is CASSEGLAKETQYF. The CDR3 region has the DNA TGTGCCAGCAGCGAGGGACTAGCGAAAGAGACCCAGTACTTC.

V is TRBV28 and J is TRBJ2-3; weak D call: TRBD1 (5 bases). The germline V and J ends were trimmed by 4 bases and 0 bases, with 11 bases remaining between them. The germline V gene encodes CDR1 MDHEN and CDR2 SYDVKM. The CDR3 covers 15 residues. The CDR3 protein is CASSSAGLSTDTQYF. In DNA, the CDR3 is TGTGCCAGCAGTTCTGCAGGGTTGAGCACAGATACGCAGTATTTT. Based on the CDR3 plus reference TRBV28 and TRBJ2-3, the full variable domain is DVKVTQSSRYLVKRTGEKVFLECVQDMDHENMFWYRQDPGLGLRLIYFSYDVKMKEKGDIPEGYSVSREKKERFSLILESASTNQTSMYLCASSSAGLSTDTQYFGPGTRLTVL.

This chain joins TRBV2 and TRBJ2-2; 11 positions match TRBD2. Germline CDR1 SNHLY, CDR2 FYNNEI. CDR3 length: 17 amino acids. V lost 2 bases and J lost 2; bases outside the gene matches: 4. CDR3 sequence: CASSEPTSGTNTGELFF. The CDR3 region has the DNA TGTGCCAGCAGTGAACCGACTAGCGGGACTAACACCGGGGAGCTGTTTTTT.

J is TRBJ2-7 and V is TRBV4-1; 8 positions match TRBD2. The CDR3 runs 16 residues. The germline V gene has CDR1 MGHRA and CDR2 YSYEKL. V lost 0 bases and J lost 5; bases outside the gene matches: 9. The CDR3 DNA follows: TGCGCCAGCAGCCAAGAACTTCAGCGGGAGTTCAACGAGCAGTACTTC. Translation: CASSQELQREFNEQYF.

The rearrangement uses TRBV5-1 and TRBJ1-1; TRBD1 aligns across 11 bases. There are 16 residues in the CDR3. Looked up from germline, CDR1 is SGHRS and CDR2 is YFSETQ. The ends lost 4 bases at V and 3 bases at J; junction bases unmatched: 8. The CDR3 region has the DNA TGCGCCAGCAGCCCCGGGACAGGGGGTGGGCACACTGAAGCTTTCTTT. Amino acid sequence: CASSPGTGGGHTEAFF.

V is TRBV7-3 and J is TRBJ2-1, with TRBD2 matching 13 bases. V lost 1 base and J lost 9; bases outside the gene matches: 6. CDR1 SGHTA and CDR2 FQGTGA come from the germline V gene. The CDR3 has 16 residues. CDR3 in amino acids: CASSLRTSGSLIEQFF. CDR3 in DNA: TGTGCCAGCAGCTTAAGGACTAGCGGGAGCCTCATTGAGCAGTTCTTC.

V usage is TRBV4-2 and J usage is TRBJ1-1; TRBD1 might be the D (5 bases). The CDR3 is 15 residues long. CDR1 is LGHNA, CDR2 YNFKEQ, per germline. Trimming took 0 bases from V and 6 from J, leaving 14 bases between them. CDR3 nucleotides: TGTGCCAGCAGCCAAGATCACGGGGCCAGTTCTGAAGCTTTCTTT. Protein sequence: CASSQDHGASSEAFF.

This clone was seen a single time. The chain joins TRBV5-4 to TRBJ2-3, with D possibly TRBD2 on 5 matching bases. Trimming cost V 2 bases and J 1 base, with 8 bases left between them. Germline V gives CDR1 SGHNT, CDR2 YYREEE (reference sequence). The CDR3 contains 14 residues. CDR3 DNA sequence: TGTGCCAGCAGCTTCCGGGGAGGCACAGATACGCAGTATTTT. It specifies CASSFRGGTDTQYF.

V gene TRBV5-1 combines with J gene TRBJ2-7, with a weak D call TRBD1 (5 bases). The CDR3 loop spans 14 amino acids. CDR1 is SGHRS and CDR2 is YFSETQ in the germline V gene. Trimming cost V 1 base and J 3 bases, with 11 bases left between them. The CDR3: CASSLFQGNYEQYF. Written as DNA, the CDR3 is TGCGCCAGCAGCTTGTTCCAGGGAAACTACGAGCAGTACTTC.

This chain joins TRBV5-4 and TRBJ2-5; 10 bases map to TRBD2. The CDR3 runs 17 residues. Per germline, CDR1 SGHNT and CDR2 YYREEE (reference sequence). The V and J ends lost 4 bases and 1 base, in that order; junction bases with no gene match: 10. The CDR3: CASSLEGSGRVQETQYF. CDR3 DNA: TGTGCCAGCAGCCTGGAGGGGAGCGGGAGGGTCCAAGAGACCCAGTACTTC.

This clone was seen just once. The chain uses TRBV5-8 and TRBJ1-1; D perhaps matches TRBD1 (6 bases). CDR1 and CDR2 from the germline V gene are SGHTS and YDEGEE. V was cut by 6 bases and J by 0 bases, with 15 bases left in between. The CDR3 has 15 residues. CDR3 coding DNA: TGTGCCAGCACTGAACTGGGACACATGAACACTGAAGCTTTCTTT. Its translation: CASTELGHMNTEAFF.

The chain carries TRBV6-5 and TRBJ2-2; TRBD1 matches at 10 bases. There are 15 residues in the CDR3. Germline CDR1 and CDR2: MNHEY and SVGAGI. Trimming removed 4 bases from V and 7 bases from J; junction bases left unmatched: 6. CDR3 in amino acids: CASSSTGGEIGELFF. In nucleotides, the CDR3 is TGTGCCAGCAGTTCGACAGGGGGCGAGATCGGGGAGCTGTTTTTT.

The CDR3 bases are TGTGCCACCAGCAGAGCAGGGACGGCCACCGGGGAGCTGTTTTTT. This codes for CATSRAGTATGELFF. The V gene is TRBV15, the J gene TRBJ2-2, with D perhaps matching TRBD1 or TRBD2 (5 bases each). The CDR3 consists of 15 residues. The germline CDR1 and CDR2 sequences are LNHNV and YYDKDF (reference sequence). Trimming removed 1 base at V and 4 bases at J, with 10 bases between.

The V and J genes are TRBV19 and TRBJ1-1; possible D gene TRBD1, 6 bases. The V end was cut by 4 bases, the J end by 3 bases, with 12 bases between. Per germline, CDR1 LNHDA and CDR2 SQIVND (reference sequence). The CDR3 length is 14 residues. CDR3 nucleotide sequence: TGTGCCAGTAGTACCGACAGGCACCACACTGAAGCTTTCTTT. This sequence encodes CASSTDRHHTEAFF.

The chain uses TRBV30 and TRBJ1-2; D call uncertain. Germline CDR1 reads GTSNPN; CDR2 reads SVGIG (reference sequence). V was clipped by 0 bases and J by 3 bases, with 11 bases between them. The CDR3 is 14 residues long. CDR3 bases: TGTGCCTGGAGTGTAGGGATTCTGGACTATGGCTACACCTTC. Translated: CAWSVGILDYGYTF.

The DNA for the CDR3 is TGCAGCGCAACAGGGGCTGGCAACACTGAAGCTTTCTTT. As protein: CSATGAGNTEAFF. The rearrangement uses TRBV29-1 and TRBJ1-1, with TRBD1 matching over 7 bases. The CDR3 runs to 13 residues. J lost 2 bases, V lost 7 bases, and 7 bases had no gene match. From germline, CDR1 is SQVTM and CDR2 ANQGSEA.

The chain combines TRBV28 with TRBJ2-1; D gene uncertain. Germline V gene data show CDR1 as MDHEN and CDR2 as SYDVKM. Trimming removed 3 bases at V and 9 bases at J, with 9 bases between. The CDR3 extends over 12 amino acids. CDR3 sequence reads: CASSFIEVEQFF. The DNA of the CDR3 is TGTGCCAGCAGTTTCATAGAGGTTGAGCAGTTCTTC.

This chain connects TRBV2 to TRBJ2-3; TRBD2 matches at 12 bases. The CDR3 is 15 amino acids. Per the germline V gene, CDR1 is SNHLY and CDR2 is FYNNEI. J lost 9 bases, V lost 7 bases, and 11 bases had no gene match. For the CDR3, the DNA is TGTGCCAGCATCAGACTAGCGGGAGAGTCCGGGACGCAGTATTTT. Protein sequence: CASIRLAGESGTQYF.

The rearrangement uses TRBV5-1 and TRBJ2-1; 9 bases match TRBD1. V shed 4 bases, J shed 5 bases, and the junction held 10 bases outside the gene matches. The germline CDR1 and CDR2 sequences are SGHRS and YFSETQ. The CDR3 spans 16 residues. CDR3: CASSPRTGGWDNEQFF. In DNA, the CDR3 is TGCGCCAGCAGCCCCCGTACAGGGGGCTGGGACAATGAGCAGTTCTTC.

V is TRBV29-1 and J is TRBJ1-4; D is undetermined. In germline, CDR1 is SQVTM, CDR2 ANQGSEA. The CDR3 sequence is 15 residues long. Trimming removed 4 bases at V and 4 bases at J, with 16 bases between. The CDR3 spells CSVAGRPPLNEKLFF. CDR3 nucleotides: TGCAGCGTTGCGGGCAGGCCCCCCCTTAATGAAAAACTGTTTTTT.